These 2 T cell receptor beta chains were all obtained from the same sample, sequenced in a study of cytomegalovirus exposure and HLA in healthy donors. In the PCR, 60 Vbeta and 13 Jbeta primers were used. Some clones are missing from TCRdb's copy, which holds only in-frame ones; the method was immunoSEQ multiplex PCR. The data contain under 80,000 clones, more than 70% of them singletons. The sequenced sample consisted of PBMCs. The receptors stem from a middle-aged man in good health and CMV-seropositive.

CDR3 bases: TGTGCCAGCAGCTTATTGGGCGGGAACTCCTACAATGAGCAGTTCTTC. This encodes CASSLLGGNSYNEQFF. The chain uses TRBV7-9 and TRBJ2-1, with D perhaps TRBD2 (6 bases). The V and J ends lost 2 bases and 0 bases respectively, with 11 bases between them. The CDR3 length is 16 residues. Germline loops: CDR1 SEHNR, CDR2 FQNEAQ (reference sequence).

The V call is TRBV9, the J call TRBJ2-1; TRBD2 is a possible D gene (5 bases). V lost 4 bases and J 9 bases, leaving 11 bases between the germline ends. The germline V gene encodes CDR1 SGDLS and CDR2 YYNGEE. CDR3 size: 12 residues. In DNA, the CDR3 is TGTGCCAGCAGCCTTGGGAGCGGTGAGCAGTTCTTC. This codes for CASSLGSGEQFF.